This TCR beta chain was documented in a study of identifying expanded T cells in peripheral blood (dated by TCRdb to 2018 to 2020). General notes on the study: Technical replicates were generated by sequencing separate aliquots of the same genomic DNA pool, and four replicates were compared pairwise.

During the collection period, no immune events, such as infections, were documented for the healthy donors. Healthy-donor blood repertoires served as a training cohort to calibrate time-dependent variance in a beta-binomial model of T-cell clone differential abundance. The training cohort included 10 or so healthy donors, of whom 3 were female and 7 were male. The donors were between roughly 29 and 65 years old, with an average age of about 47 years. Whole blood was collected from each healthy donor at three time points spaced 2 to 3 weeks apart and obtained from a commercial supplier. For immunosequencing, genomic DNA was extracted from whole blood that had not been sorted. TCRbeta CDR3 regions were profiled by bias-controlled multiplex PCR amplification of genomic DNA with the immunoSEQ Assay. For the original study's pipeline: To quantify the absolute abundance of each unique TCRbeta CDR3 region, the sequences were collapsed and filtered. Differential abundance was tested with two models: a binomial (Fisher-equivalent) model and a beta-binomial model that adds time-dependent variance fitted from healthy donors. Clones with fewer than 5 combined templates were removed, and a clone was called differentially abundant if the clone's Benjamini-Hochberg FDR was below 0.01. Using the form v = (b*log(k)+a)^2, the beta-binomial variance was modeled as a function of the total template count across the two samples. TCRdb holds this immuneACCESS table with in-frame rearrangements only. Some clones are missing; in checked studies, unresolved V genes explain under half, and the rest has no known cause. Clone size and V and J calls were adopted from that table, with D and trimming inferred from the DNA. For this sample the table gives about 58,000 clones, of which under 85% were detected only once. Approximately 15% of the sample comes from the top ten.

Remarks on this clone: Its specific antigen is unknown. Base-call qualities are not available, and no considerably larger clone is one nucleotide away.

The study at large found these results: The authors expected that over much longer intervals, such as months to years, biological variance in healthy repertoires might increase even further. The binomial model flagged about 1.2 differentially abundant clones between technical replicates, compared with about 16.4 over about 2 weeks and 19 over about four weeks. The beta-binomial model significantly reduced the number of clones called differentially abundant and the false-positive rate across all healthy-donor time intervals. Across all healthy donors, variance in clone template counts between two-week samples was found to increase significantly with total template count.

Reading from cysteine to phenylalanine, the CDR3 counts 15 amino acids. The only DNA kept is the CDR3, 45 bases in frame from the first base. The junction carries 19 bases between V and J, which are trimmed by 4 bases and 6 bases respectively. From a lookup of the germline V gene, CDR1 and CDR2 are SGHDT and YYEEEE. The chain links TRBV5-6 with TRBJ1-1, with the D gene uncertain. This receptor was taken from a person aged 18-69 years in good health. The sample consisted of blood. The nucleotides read TGTGCCAGCAGCGCCTCGAGACATGGTATACCTGAAGCTTTCTTT. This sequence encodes CASSASRHGIPEAFF.